The 23 T cell receptor beta chains given below trace back to one sample, sequenced in a study of breast tumors, draining lymph nodes, adjacent tissues. TCRdb itself ran the multiplex PCR reads through MiXCR, one entry per CDR3 protein. The repertoire has approximately 47,000 distinct CDR3 sequences, about 23% of them found once; the top ten carry about 7.8%. Sequencing input: breast tumor tissue. The receptor set was obtained from a female donor with breast cancer. Some clones in this sample may be carry-over from other donors' samples.

In regard to this clonotype: A much larger clone differs by one base, so this may be a read error. J is TRBJ2-2 and V is TRBV6-5, with 10 bases that match TRBD1. CDR3 length: 18 amino acids. Looked up from germline, CDR1 is MNHEY and CDR2 is SVGAGI. The trim removed 7 bases at V and 11 bases at J, leaving 22 bases unmatched. The CDR3 spells CASTLIIRDRGPVPELFF. CDR3 nucleotides: TGTGCCAGCACCCTAATAATCCGGGACAGGGGACCGGTTCCCGAGCTGTTTTTT.

This clonotype was seen repeatedly, ten times or more. V is TRBV19 and J is TRBJ2-7, with 10 nucleotides matching TRBD1. Trimming cost V 9 bases and J 2 bases; bases outside gene matches: 7. Germline CDR1 LNHDA, CDR2 SQIVND (reference sequence). The CDR3 runs 14 residues. In DNA form, the CDR3 reads TGTGCCAGCGCGGGACAGGGGACCGCCTACGAGCAGTACTTC. Translating it yields CASAGQGTAYEQYF.

Many counts were recorded for this clonotype. This chain connects TRBV20-1 to TRBJ2-3; 15 bases align to TRBD2. This CDR3 region has 17 residues. Trimming cost V 3 bases and J 2 bases; bases outside gene matches: 6. Germline V gene lookup returns CDR1 DFQATT and CDR2 SNEGSKA (reference sequence). The CDR3 DNA follows: TGCAGTGCTAGTAGGGGACTAGCGGGGGGAACCACAGATACGCAGTATTTT. It encodes CSASRGLAGGTTDTQYF.

This clonotype was recorded many times. The chain joins TRBV24-1 to TRBJ2-3, with 7 bases identical to TRBD1. The CDR3 sequence is 15 residues long. Germline V gene data show CDR1 as KGHDR and CDR2 as SFDVKD. V was clipped by 2 bases and J by 3 bases; unmatched bases: 4. CDR3 sequence reads: CATSDSRQGTDTQYF. CDR3 DNA: TGTGCCACCAGTGATTCCCGACAGGGAACAGATACGCAGTATTTT.

The genes are TRBV12-3 or TRBV12-4 and TRBJ1-3; no definite D call. The CDR3 extends over 18 amino acids. V lost 0 bases and J lost 4, with 19 bases in between. CDR3: CASSLARGTISKGNTIYF. DNA of the CDR3: TGTGCCAGCAGTTTAGCTCGGGGTACTATAAGTAAGGGAAACACCATATATTTT.

Worth noting for this clonotype: A much bigger clone sits one base away, suggesting this may be a read error. The CDR3 ends on some other residue instead of the conserved phenylalanine or tryptophan, so this is likely a read error. The chain employs TRBV3-1 and TRBJ2-7; 7 nucleotides align to TRBD1. V lost 0 bases and J lost 0; bases outside the gene matches: 5. In germline, CDR1 is LGHDT, CDR2 YNNKEL (reference sequence). This CDR3 contains 16 residues. This chain's CDR3 is CASSQDSGQSSYEQYL. The CDR3, as DNA: TGTGCCAGCAGCCAAGACTCGGGACAGAGCTCCTACGAGCAGTACCTC.

This clonotype has a count of ten or more. V gene TRBV18 combines with J gene TRBJ2-7; no definite D call. The CDR3 spans 11 residues. The V end was cut by 6 bases, the J end by 3 bases, with 6 bases between. Per germline, CDR1 KGHSH and CDR2 LQKENI. CDR3 nucleotides: TGTGCCAGCTCGGTAGACTACGAGCAGTACTTC. As protein: CASSVDYEQYF.

This clonotype was recorded at least ten times. This chain uses TRBV30 with TRBJ1-3; D unclear. The CDR3 is 12 residues long. Trimming removed 0 bases from V and 4 bases from J, with 4 bases in between. CDR1 GTSNPN and CDR2 SVGIG come from the germline V gene (reference sequence). CDR3 protein: CAWSVQGNTIYF. DNA of the CDR3: TGTGCCTGGAGTGTTCAGGGAAACACCATATATTTT. The entire variable domain, with the rest obtained from reference TRBV30 and TRBJ1-3, is as follows: SQTIHQWPATLVQPVGSPLSLECTVEGTSNPNLYWYRQAAGRGLQLLFYSVGIGQISSEVPQNLSASRPQDRQFILSSKKLLLSDSGFYLCAWSVQGNTIYFGEGSWLTVV.

This chain uses TRBV28 with TRBJ2-4, with D possibly TRBD2 on 5 matching bases. V was trimmed by 5 bases and J by 3 bases, leaving 17 bases between them. The CDR3 has 16 amino acids. Per the germline V gene, CDR1 is MDHEN and CDR2 is SYDVKM. The CDR3 DNA follows: TGTGCCAGCAGTGGAGCGGCGGAGTCGGGCAAAAACATTCAGTACTTC. Protein: CASSGAAESGKNIQYF. The variable domain in full, completed from reference TRBV28 and TRBJ2-4, reads DVKVTQSSRYLVKRTGEKVFLECVQDMDHENMFWYRQDPGLGLRLIYFSYDVKMKEKGDIPEGYSVSREKKERFSLILESASTNQTSMYLCASSGAAESGKNIQYFGAGTRLSVL.

This clonotype was observed many times. This chain links TRBV2 with TRBJ1-4; TRBD1 aligns across 7 bases. The CDR3 is 15 residues long. The germline CDR1 and CDR2 sequences are SNHLY and FYNNEI. Trimming at V came to 7 bases and at J to 6 bases, leaving 11 bases not matched to a gene. The CDR3 coding sequence is TGTGCCAGCACCCCTCCGGGACAGTCCTATGAAAAACTGTTTTTT. It yields the protein CASTPPGQSYEKLFF.

This clonotype was seen at least ten times. The genes are TRBV20-1 and TRBJ2-2, with D possibly being TRBD2 (5 bases). CDR3 length: 12 residues. Germline V gives CDR1 DFQATT, CDR2 SNEGSKA (reference sequence). V gave up 6 bases and J gave up 7 bases, with 12 bases separating them. CDR3 DNA sequence: TGCAGTGCCCCCGCCGAGGGCGGGGAGCTGTTTTTT. It encodes CSAPAEGGELFF.

This clonotype was observed many times. The chain has TRBV20-1 and TRBJ2-2; perhaps TRBD2 as D (6 bases). This CDR3 comprises 13 residues. Germline V gene sequence: CDR1 DFQATT, CDR2 SNEGSKA (reference sequence). Between the trimmed V and J ends, which lost 2 bases and 9 bases, there was a span of 13 bases. The CDR3 reads CSARPGGRWELFF. As DNA, the CDR3 is TGCAGTGCTAGACCCGGAGGGAGATGGGAGCTGTTTTTT.

In this sample, this clonotype turned up many times. The chain joins TRBV7-6 to TRBJ2-2; D is perhaps TRBD2 (5 bases). The germline gives CDR1 SGHVS, CDR2 FNYEAQ. V was pared by 0 bases and J by 4 bases, with 6 bases between. This CDR3 contains 14 residues. This chain's CDR3 is CASSLAGVTGELFF. CDR3 bases: TGTGCCAGCAGCTTAGCCGGGGTCACCGGGGAGCTGTTTTTT.

As regards this clonotype: Mismatch with germline at one junction end may stem from a read error. The chain recombines TRBV27 with TRBJ1-4, with D possibly TRBD1 on 5 matching bases. This CDR3 contains 17 residues. Germline lookup yields CDR1 MNHEY and CDR2 SMNVEV (reference sequence). The CDR3, as DNA: TGTGCCAGCAGGGATATAGGCCTGGCGGGGGATAATGAAAAACTGGTTTTT. Its protein is CASRDIGLAGDNEKLVF.

This clonotype appeared a single time. The chain combines TRBV25-1 with TRBJ1-1, with 7 bases fitting TRBD1. The germline V gene encodes CDR1 MGHDK and CDR2 SYGVNS. V dropped 1 base and J dropped 7; count of bases not matched to a gene: 3. The CDR3 spans 13 residues. CDR3 amino acids: CASSELGTVEAFF. The DNA for the CDR3 is TGTGCCAGCAGTGAATTAGGGACAGTTGAAGCTTTCTTT.

The chain uses TRBV18 and TRBJ2-3, with D perhaps TRBD2 (6 bases). Per germline, CDR1 KGHSH and CDR2 LQKENI. This CDR3 contains 14 residues. Trimming left V 2 bases short and J 2 bases short, with 8 bases between. In nucleotides, the CDR3 is TGTGCCAGCTCACCATCGGGAGCCACAGATACGCAGTATTTT. It codes for CASSPSGATDTQYF.

Many counts were recorded for this clonotype. The CDR3 bases are TGCGCCAGCAGCTCCGGACAAAATGGCTACACCTTC. Protein sequence: CASSSGQNGYTF. The V and J genes are TRBV5-1 and TRBJ1-2, with D possibly matching TRBD1 (5 bases). The CDR3 totals 12 residues. Per germline, CDR1 SGHRS and CDR2 YFSETQ. Trimming removed 3 bases from V and 6 bases from J, with 9 bases in between.

Many counts were recorded for this clonotype. The rearrangement links TRBV24-1 to TRBJ2-1; D is unclear. CDR3 length: 13 amino acids. V was cut by 2 bases and J by 6 bases, with 7 bases left in between. Germline-derived CDR1 and CDR2 are KGHDR and SFDVKD. The CDR3 loop reads CATSDSVLNEQFF. CDR3 coding DNA: TGTGCCACCAGTGATTCGGTGCTCAATGAGCAGTTCTTC.

This clonotype has at least ten counts. The gene calls are TRBV12-3 or TRBV12-4 and TRBJ2-2; the D is unclear. The V end lost 5 bases, the J end lost 2 bases, and 9 bases lay between the germline ends. This CDR3 comprises 14 residues. CDR3 loop: CASSRSVNTGELFF. The CDR3 region has the DNA TGTGCCAGCAGTCGCTCCGTAAACACCGGGGAGCTGTTTTTT.

This clonotype was counted a single time. This may come from a read error, since a much larger clone is one base off. This is likely a read error, given that the CDR3 carries no conserved phenylalanine or tryptophan at its end. The V call is TRBV6-1, the J call TRBJ2-7; D ambiguous. With 4 bases removed from V and 3 bases from J, the gap between germline ends came to 10 bases. Looked up from germline, CDR1 is MNHNS and CDR2 is SASEGT. The CDR3 contains 13 residues. CDR3 sequence (DNA): TGTGCCAGCAGTGGGACGGCTGACTACGAGCAGTACTTG. It yields the protein CASSGTADYEQYL.

The sample holds many counts of this clonotype. The chain employs TRBV6-2 or TRBV6-3 and TRBJ2-2, with 10 bases fitting TRBD2. Germline V gives CDR1 MNHEY, CDR2 SVGEGT. This CDR3 has 15 residues. Trimming took 3 bases from V and 5 from J; bases not matched to a gene: 3. CDR3 coding DNA: TGTGCCAGCAGTTATTTGACTAGCGGGACCGGGGAGCTGTTTTTT. Protein: CASSYLTSGTGELFF.

This clonotype was seen at least ten times. The chain employs TRBV20-1 and TRBJ2-5; 10 nucleotides line up with TRBD1. Germline loops: CDR1 DFQATT, CDR2 SNEGSKA (reference sequence). The CDR3 totals 15 residues. The V segment lost 0 bases and the J segment 5 bases; nucleotides outside the gene matches: 6. CDR3 sequence reads: CSARETGGAWETQYF. The CDR3 DNA reads TGCAGTGCTAGAGAGACAGGGGGCGCATGGGAGACCCAGTACTTC.

The V and J genes are TRBV5-1 and TRBJ2-2; either TRBD1 or TRBD2 may supply D (5 bases each). The length of the CDR3 is 16 residues. The V gene lost 4 bases and the J gene lost 3 bases, with 16 bases spanning the gap. The germline CDR1 and CDR2 sequences are SGHRS and YFSETQ. CDR3 residues: CASSIGHGADTGELFF. The CDR3 DNA sequence: TGCGCCAGCAGCATAGGACACGGGGCGGACACCGGGGAGCTGTTTTTT.